This T cell receptor beta chain was identified in a study of CD8+CD57+ T cells in acquired aplastic anemia. Germline V lookup: CDR1 SGHTS, CDR2 YDEGEE. V trimming: 0 bases; J trimming: 9 bases; junction bases outside the gene matches: 9. The CDR3 has 16 residues. For sequencing, patients were chosen who had shown expansion of CD8+CD57+ cells by flow cytometry. All patients had severe acquired aplastic anemia. Details on this clonotype: The CDR3 does not end in the conserved phenylalanine or tryptophan, so this is likely a read error.

Genomic DNA, serving as template, underwent TCR beta VDJ and CDR3 profiling. TCRdb re-analysed the reads in MiXCR, keeping a single row per CDR3 protein. The sample carries under 350,000 distinct CDR3 sequences, roughly 59% recorded once. This chain uses TRBV5-8 with TRBJ1-5, with TRBD1 identical over 10 bases. What was sequenced was sorted CD4+, CD8+, or CD8+CD57+ T cells (not recorded which) from PBMCs. The sequence came from a human donor with aplastic anemia. Here the CDR3 DNA reads TGTGCCAGCAGCTTGGATGGACAGGGGGAAGGTCGGCCCCAGCATCTT. Its translation: CASSLDGQGEGRPQHL.